This is a list of T cell receptor beta chains from one sample in a study of cytomegalovirus exposure and HLA in healthy donors. Here immunoSEQ multiplex PCR was the method, and the copy in TCRdb shows in-frame clones only, minus some. The profile covers about 120,000 clones, with 60% to 80% appearing a single time and more than 15% taken by the ten largest. Sequencing was performed on PBMCs. The receptor source for this set is a man aged 50 to 59 in good health and CMV-seropositive. Both conserved end residues are part of each CDR3. Fields, in order: D gene, J gene, clone size, V gene, CDR3 protein, CDR3 DNA. The D gene is left open where the match is weak. Expanded clones get a size class; other rows say once, few or many, or leave the size out.

D: .
J: TRBJ1-2
size: .
V: TRBV2
CDR3: CASSDISAREGGYTF
DNA: TGTGCCAGCAGTGATATCAGTGCCAGGGAAGGGGGCTACACCTTC

D: .
J: TRBJ1-1
size: .
V: TRBV11-2
CDR3: CASSLGAGTEAFF
DNA: TGTGCCAGCAGCTTAGGGGCGGGCACTGAAGCTTTCTTT

D: TRBD2
J: TRBJ2-4
size: .
V: TRBV14
CDR3: CASSHRLAVLLKNIQYF
DNA: TGTGCCAGCAGCCACCGACTAGCGGTTCTCCTTAAAAACATTCAGTACTTC

D: .
J: TRBJ2-5
size: .
V: TRBV19
CDR3: CASSIFGGRQETQYF
DNA: TGTGCCAGTAGTATATTCGGGGGGCGGCAAGAGACCCAGTACTTC

D: .
J: TRBJ2-7
size: .
V: TRBV27
CDR3: CASSRSGSYEQYF
DNA: TGTGCCAGCAGTAGGAGTGGATCCTACGAGCAGTACTTC

D: TRBD1
J: TRBJ2-5
size: .
V: TRBV15
CDR3: CTTSPSDRGHGETQYF
DNA: TGTACCACCAGCCCGTCGGACAGGGGGCATGGGGAGACCCAGTACTTC

D: TRBD2
J: TRBJ2-5
size: .
V: TRBV25-1
CDR3: CASSVAGAYQETQYF
DNA: TGTGCCAGCAGCGTAGCGGGAGCTTACCAGGAGACCCAGTACTTC

D: TRBD2
J: TRBJ2-5
size: .
V: TRBV7-2
CDR3: CASSSRDYHYTETQYF
DNA: TGTGCCAGCAGCTCCCGGGACTATCATTACACGGAGACCCAGTACTTC

D: TRBD1
J: TRBJ1-5
size: .
V: TRBV27
CDR3: CVTKRDRGPGQPQHF
DNA: TGTGTCACGAAGCGCGACAGGGGGCCGGGTCAGCCCCAGCATTTT

D: .
J: TRBJ2-3
size: .
V: TRBV4-1
CDR3: CASSQGLEGWNTDTQYF
DNA: TGCGCCAGCAGCCAAGGGTTAGAGGGTTGGAACACAGATACGCAGTATTTT

D: .
J: TRBJ2-5
size: .
V: TRBV25-1
CDR3: CASSESRGGQETQYF
DNA: TGTGCCAGCAGTGAATCAAGGGGAGGTCAAGAGACCCAGTACTTC

D: .
J: TRBJ2-7
size: .
V: TRBV6-6
CDR3: CASSSGTYEQYF
DNA: TGTGCCAGCAGTTCAGGTACCTACGAGCAGTACTTC

D: .
J: TRBJ2-5
size: .
V: TRBV11-3
CDR3: CASSDGELETQYF
DNA: TGTGCCAGCAGCGATGGGGAGCTAGAGACCCAGTACTTC

D: .
J: TRBJ2-5
size: .
V: TRBV5-1
CDR3: CASSFLGAGIAQETQYF
DNA: TGCGCCAGCAGCTTCCTAGGGGCGGGGATTGCGCAAGAGACCCAGTACTTC

D: .
J: TRBJ2-2
size: .
V: TRBV7-2
CDR3: CASSLGGSNTGELFF
DNA: TGTGCCAGCAGCTTAGGCGGTTCAAACACCGGGGAGCTGTTTTTT

D: TRBD2
J: TRBJ2-1
size: few
V: TRBV4-3
CDR3: CASSQDGLAGEHNEQFF
DNA: TGCGCCAGCAGCCAAGATGGTCTAGCGGGGGAGCACAATGAGCAGTTCTTC

D: .
J: TRBJ2-7
size: once
V: TRBV5-1
CDR3: CASSDTYEQYF
DNA: TGCGCCAGCAGCGACACCTACGAGCAGTACTTC

D: TRBD1
J: TRBJ1-4
size: .
V: TRBV9
CDR3: CASSVDRGYEKLFF
DNA: TGTGCCAGCAGCGTAGACAGGGGGTATGAAAAACTGTTTTTT

D: TRBD1
J: TRBJ2-5
size: .
V: TRBV27
CDR3: CASSVLGAGTAETQYF
DNA: TGTGCCAGCAGTGTTCTAGGAGCAGGGACAGCCGAGACCCAGTACTTC

D: .
J: TRBJ1-4
size: few
V: TRBV6-1
CDR3: CASSEFSGAGDEKLFF
DNA: TGTGCCAGCAGTGAATTTTCGGGGGCGGGGGATGAAAAACTGTTTTTT

D: .
J: TRBJ1-4
size: .
V: TRBV10-3
CDR3: CAISESRLQPEKLFF
DNA: TGTGCCATCAGTGAGTCGAGGTTGCAGCCTGAAAAACTGTTTTTT

D: .
J: TRBJ1-5
size: .
V: TRBV7-9
CDR3: CASSLGGVHQPQHF
DNA: TGTGCCAGCAGCTTAGGTGGAGTCCATCAGCCCCAGCATTTT

D: .
J: TRBJ2-7
size: .
V: TRBV28
CDR3: CASSLHPSRGLASPCEQYF
DNA: TGTGCCAGCAGTTTACACCCCTCCCGCGGTCTGGCGTCACCCTGCGAGCAGTACTTC

D: TRBD2
J: TRBJ2-2
size: .
V: TRBV5-1
CDR3: CASSSGLAATGELFF
DNA: TGCGCCAGCAGCTCGGGACTAGCGGCCACCGGGGAGCTGTTTTTT

D: .
J: TRBJ2-6
size: .
V: TRBV10-1
CDR3: CASRSGQLSGANVLTF
DNA: TGCGCCAGCAGAAGCGGACAGCTCTCTGGGGCCAACGTCCTGACTTTC

D: .
J: TRBJ1-4
size: .
V: TRBV6-5
CDR3: CASSLVYRLNEKLFF
DNA: TGTGCCAGCAGTTTGGTTTACAGGTTGAATGAAAAACTGTTTTTT

D: TRBD1
J: TRBJ1-5
size: .
V: TRBV5-4
CDR3: CASSSGQGTQPQHF
DNA: TGTGCCAGCAGCTCCGGACAGGGGACTCAGCCCCAGCATTTT

D: .
J: TRBJ2-7
size: .
V: TRBV7-2
CDR3: CASSRQYYEQYF
DNA: TGTGCCAGCAGTAGACAGTACTACGAGCAGTACTTC

D: TRBD1
J: TRBJ2-7
size: .
V: TRBV6-6
CDR3: CASSLSGQGSYEQYF
DNA: TGTGCCAGCAGTCTCTCCGGACAGGGGAGCTACGAGCAGTACTTC

D: TRBD1
J: TRBJ2-5
size: .
V: TRBV7-9
CDR3: CASSLVGTGQETQYF
DNA: TGTGCCAGCAGCTTAGTGGGGACAGGACAAGAGACCCAGTACTTC

D: .
J: TRBJ2-3
size: .
V: TRBV5-4
CDR3: CASSLTTRVGTDTQYF
DNA: TGTGCCAGCAGCTTGACGACTCGGGTCGGCACAGATACGCAGTATTTT

D: .
J: TRBJ2-3
size: .
V: TRBV5-6
CDR3: CASSLTTRLVGTDTQYF
DNA: TGTGCCAGCAGCTTGACTACTCGACTAGTAGGAACAGATACGCAGTATTTT

D: TRBD1
J: TRBJ1-1
size: .
V: TRBV5-1
CDR3: CASSTDRLNTEAFF
DNA: TGCGCCAGCAGCACGGACAGGCTGAACACTGAAGCTTTCTTT

D: .
J: TRBJ1-1
size: .
V: TRBV7-9
CDR3: CASSGITEDTEAFF
DNA: TGTGCCAGCAGCGGGATCACGGAGGACACTGAAGCTTTCTTT

D: TRBD1
J: TRBJ1-3
size: once
V: TRBV5-1
CDR3: CASSPSGQGGGNTIYF
DNA: TGCGCCAGCAGCCCATCGGGACAGGGAGGTGGAAACACCATATATTTT

D: .
J: TRBJ2-1
size: .
V: TRBV21-1
CDR3: CARVGLAEALKQFF
DNA: TGTGCCCGGGTAGGACTAGCGGAGGCCCTGAAGCAGTTCTTC

D: .
J: TRBJ2-2
size: .
V: TRBV18
CDR3: CASSHVRNTGELFF
DNA: TGTGCCAGCTCCCACGTTAGAAACACCGGGGAGCTGTTTTTT

D: .
J: TRBJ1-2
size: .
V: TRBV4-3
CDR3: CASSQSVGESVYTF
DNA: TGCGCCAGCAGCCAATCCGTGGGCGAGAGTGTCTACACCTTC

D: .
J: TRBJ2-5
size: .
V: TRBV11-3
CDR3: CASSSRRVPWETQYF
DNA: TGTGCCAGCAGCTCCAGACGGGTCCCTTGGGAGACCCAGTACTTC

D: TRBD1
J: TRBJ1-4
size: .
V: TRBV29-1
CDR3: CSVEEESRQGAVEKLFF
DNA: TGCAGCGTTGAAGAAGAATCGAGGCAGGGGGCGGTCGAAAAACTGTTTTTT

D: TRBD1
J: TRBJ1-3
size: .
V: TRBV11-2
CDR3: CASTRTGTGNTIYF
DNA: TGTGCCAGCACCAGGACAGGGACGGGGAACACCATATATTTT

D: .
J: TRBJ1-1
size: .
V: TRBV5-1
CDR3: CASSLAQVNTEAFF
DNA: TGCGCCAGCAGCTTGGCGCAGGTGAACACTGAAGCTTTCTTT

D: .
J: TRBJ2-1
size: .
V: TRBV28
CDR3: CASSAPGGHNEQFF
DNA: TGTGCCAGCAGCGCGCCCGGAGGACACAATGAGCAGTTCTTC

D: .
J: TRBJ1-6
size: .
V: TRBV6-5
CDR3: CASSYSGRRNSPLHF
DNA: TGTGCCAGCAGTTACTCGGGCCGACGGAATTCACCCCTCCACTTT

D: TRBD1
J: TRBJ1-1
size: .
V: TRBV27
CDR3: CASRRDRGFDTEAFF
DNA: TGTGCCAGCAGGAGGGACAGGGGGTTTGACACTGAAGCTTTCTTT